This T cell receptor (beta chain) came from a study of regulatory T cells in long-lasting Graves disease. The TCR beta library used iRepertoire HTBI primers with Arm-PCR amplification of CDR3. TCRdb recomputed calls from the multiplex PCR reads with MiXCR, one row per CDR3 protein. The sample shows roughly 400,000 distinct CDR3 sequences, around 15% of them seen only once. Stated time point: newly diagnosed GD, antithyroid drugs for less than 3 months. PBMC-extracted RNA yielded the TCR library. Broader study findings: Fewer public clonotypes were shared by new patients (around 990) than by persistent patients (roughly 2,600). Patients with persistent disease showed a bias toward TRBV28, TRBJ1-2 and TRBJ2-5.

A note on this clonotype: Its antigen is currently unknown.

V was clipped by 5 bases and J by 1 base, with 14 bases between them. The CDR3 has 15 residues. The germline CDR1 and CDR2 sequences are SGHTA and FQGNSA. In addition, the sample was reused for a study of T cells in Graves' hyperthyroidism and ophthalmopathy. Per that study: No ophthalmopathy progression within 18 months constituted stable Graves' hyperthyroidism.

Source: peripheral blood mononuclear cells (PBMCs), taken at new diagnosis, from a patient treated with antithyroid drugs. This sequence originates from a woman younger than 35 with Graves disease. The gene calls are TRBV7-2 and TRBJ1-2; D may be TRBD1 (5 bases). CDR3: CASSPGVGGNYGYTF. In DNA, the CDR3 is TGTGCCAGCAGCCCGGGGGTCGGGGGTAACTATGGCTACACCTTC. The whole variable domain, filled in from reference TRBV7-2 and TRBJ1-2, reads GAGVSQSPSNKVTEKGKDVELRCDPISGHTALYWYRQSLGQGLEFLIYFQGNSAPDKSGLPSDRFSAERTGGSVSTLTIQRTQQEDSAVYLCASSPGVGGNYGYTFGSGTRLTVV.